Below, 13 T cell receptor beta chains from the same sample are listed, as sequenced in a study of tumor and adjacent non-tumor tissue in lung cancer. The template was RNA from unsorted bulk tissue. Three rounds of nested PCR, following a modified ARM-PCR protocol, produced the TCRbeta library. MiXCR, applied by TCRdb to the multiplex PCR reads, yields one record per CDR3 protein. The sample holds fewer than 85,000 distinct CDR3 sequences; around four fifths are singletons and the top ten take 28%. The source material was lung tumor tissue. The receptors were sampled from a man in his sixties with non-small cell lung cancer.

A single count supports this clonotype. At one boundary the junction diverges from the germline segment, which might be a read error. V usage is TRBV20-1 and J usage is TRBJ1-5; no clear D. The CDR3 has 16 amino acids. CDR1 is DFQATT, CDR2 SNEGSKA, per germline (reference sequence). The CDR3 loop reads CSASSNGALSIQPQHF. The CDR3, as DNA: TGCAGTGCTAGCTCAAACGGTGCTCTTAGCATTCAGCCCCAGCATTTT.

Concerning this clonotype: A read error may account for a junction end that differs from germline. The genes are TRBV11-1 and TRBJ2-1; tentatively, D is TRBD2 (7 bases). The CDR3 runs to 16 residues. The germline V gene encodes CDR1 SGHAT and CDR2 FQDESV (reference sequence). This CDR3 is CVSSLVSGIGDNEQFF. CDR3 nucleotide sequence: TGTGTCAGCAGCTTAGTGAGCGGGATCGGGGACAACGAGCAGTTCTTC.

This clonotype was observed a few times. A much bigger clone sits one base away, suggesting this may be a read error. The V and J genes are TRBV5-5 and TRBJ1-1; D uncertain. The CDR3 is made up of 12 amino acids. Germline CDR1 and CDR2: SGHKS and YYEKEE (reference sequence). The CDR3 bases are TGTACCAGCAGCTTAAGGAACACTGAAGCTTTCTTT. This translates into CTSSLRNTEAFF.

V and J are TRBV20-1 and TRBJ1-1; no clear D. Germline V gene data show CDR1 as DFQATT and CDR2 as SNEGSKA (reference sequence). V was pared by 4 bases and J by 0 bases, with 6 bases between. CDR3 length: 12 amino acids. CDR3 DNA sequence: TGCAGTGCTAAGCAGATGAACACTGAAGCTTTCTTT. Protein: CSAKQMNTEAFF.

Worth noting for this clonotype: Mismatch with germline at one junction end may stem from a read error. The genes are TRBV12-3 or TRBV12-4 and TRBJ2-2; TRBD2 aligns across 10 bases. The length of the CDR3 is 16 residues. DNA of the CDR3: TGTGTCAGCAGACGAAGCGGGAGGGGGGTCGCCCGGGAGCTGTTTTTT. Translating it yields CVSRRSGRGVARELFF.

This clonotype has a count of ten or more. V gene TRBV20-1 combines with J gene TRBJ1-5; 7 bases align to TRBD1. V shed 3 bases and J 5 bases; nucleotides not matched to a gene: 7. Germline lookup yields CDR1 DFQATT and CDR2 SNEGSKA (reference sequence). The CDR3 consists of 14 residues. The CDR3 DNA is TGCAGTGCTAGTGGCCCAACAGGGGATCAGCCCCAGCATTTT. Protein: CSASGPTGDQPQHF.

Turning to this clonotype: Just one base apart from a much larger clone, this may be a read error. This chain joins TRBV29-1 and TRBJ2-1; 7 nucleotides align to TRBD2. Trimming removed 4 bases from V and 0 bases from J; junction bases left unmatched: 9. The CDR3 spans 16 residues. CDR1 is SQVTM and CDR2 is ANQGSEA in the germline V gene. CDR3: CSVGGASGSSYNEQFF. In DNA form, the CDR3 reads TGCAGCGTTGGTGGAGCTAGCGGCAGCTCCTACAATGAGCAGTTCTTC.

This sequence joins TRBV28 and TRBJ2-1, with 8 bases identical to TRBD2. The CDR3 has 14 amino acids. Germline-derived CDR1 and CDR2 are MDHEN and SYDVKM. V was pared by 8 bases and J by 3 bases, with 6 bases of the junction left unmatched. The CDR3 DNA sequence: TGTGCCAGCCTTGATGCGGGAGGCTACAATGAGCAGTTCTTC. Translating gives CASLDAGGYNEQFF.

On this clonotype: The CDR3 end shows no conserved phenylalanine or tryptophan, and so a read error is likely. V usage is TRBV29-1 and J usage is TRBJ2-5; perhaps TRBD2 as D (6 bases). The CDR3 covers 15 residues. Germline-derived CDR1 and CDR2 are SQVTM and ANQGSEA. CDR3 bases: TGCAGCGTTGATGGGCATCTAGCGAGCCAGGAGATCCAGTACTCC. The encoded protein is CSVDGHLASQEIQYS.

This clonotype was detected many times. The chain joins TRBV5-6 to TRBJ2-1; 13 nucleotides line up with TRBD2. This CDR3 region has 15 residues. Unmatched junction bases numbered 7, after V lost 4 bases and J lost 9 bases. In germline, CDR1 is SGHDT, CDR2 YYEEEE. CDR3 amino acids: CASSQLAGGLGEQFF. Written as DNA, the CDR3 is TGTGCCAGCAGCCAACTAGCGGGAGGGCTAGGTGAGCAGTTCTTC.

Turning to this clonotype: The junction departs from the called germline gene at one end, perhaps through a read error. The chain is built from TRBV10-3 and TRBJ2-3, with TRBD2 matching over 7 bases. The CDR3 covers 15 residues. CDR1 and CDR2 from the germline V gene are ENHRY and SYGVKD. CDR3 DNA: TGTGCCACCAGTGAGTGGTCTAGCGGCACAGATACACAGTATTTT. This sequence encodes CATSEWSSGTDTQYF.

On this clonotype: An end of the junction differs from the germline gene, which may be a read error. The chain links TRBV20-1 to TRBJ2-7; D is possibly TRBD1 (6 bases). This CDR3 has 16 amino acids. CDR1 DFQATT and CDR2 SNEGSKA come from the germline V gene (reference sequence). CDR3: CSTRDGWDMVSYEQYF. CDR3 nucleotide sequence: TGCAGTACTAGAGACGGATGGGACATGGTATCCTACGAGCAGTACTTC.

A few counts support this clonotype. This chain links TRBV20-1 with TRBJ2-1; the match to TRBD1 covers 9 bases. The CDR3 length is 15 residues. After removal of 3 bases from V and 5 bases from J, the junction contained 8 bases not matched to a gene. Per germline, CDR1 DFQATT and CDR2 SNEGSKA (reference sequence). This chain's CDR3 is CSARGGDRVNNEQFF. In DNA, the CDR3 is TGCAGTGCTAGGGGAGGGGACAGGGTCAACAATGAGCAGTTCTTC.